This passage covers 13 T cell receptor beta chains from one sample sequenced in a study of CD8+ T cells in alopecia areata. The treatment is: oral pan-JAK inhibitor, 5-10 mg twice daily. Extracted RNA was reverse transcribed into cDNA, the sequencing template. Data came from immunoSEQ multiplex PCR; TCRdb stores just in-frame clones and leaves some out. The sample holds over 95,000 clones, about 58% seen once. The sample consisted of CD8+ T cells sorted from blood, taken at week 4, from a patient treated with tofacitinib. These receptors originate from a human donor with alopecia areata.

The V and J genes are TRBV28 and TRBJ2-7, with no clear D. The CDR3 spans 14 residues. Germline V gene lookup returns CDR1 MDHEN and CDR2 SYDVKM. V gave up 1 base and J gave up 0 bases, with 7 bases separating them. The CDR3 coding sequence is TGTGCCAGCAGTTTATCCAGAGCCTCCTACGAGCAGTACTTC. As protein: CASSLSRASYEQYF.

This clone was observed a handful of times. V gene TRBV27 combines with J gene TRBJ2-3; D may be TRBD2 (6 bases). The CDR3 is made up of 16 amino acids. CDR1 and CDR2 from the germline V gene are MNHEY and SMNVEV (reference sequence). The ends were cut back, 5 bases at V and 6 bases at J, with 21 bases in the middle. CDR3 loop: CASSPLGTGGPDTQYF. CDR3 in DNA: TGTGCCAGCAGTCCTCTCGGGACTGGTGGGCCGGATACGCAGTATTTT.

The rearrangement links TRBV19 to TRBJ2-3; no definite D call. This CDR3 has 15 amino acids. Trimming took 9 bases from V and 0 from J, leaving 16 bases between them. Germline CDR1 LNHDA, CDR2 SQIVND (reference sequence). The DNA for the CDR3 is TGTGCCAGCCTCCCAGAGCCGGGCAGCACAGATACGCAGTATTTT. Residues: CASLPEPGSTDTQYF.

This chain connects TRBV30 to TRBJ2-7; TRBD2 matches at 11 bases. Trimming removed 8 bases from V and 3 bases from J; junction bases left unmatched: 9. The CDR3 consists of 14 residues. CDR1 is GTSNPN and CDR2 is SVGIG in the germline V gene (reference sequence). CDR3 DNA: TGTGCCAGCGAACCCGGGACTAGCGGCTACGAGCAGTACTTC. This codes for CASEPGTSGYEQYF.

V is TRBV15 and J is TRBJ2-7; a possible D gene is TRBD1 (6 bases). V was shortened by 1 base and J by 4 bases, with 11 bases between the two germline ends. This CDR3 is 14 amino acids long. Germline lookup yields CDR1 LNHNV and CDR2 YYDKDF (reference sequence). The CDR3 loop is CATSRVEGGYEQYF. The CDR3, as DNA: TGTGCCACCAGCAGAGTTGAAGGGGGTTACGAGCAGTACTTC. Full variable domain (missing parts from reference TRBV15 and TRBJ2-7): DAMVIQNPRYQVTQFGKPVTLSCSQTLNHNVMYWYQQKSSQAPKLLFHYYDKDFNNEADTPDNFQSRRPNTSFCFLDIRSPGLGDTAMYLCATSRVEGGYEQYFGPGTRLTVT.

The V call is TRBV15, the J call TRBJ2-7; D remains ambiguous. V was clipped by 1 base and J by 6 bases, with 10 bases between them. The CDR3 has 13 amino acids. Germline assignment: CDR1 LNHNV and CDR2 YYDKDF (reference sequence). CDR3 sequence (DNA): TGTGCCACCAGCAGAGGTCAGGTCCGCGAGCAGTACTTC. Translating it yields CATSRGQVREQYF. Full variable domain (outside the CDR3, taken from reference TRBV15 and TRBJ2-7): DAMVIQNPRYQVTQFGKPVTLSCSQTLNHNVMYWYQQKSSQAPKLLFHYYDKDFNNEADTPDNFQSRRPNTSFCFLDIRSPGLGDTAMYLCATSRGQVREQYFGPGTRLTVT.

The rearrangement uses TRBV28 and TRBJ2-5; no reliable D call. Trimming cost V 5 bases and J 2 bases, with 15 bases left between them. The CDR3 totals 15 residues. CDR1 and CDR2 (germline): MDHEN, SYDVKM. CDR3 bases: TGTGCCAGCAGTGGGCAAGGCCTCCCACAAGAGACCCAGTACTTC. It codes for CASSGQGLPQETQYF.

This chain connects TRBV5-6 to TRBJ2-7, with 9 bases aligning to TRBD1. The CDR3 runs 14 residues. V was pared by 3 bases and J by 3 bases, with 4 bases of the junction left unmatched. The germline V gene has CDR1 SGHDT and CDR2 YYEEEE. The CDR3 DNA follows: TGTGCCAGCAGCTCCACAGGGGGCAACTACGAGCAGTACTTC. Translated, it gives CASSSTGGNYEQYF.

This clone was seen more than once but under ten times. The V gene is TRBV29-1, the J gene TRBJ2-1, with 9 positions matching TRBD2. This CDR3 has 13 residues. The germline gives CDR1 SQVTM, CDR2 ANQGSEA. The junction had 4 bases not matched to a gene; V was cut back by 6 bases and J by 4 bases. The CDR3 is CSVKRGDYNEQFF. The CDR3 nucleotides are TGCAGCGTCAAGCGGGGGGATTACAATGAGCAGTTCTTC.

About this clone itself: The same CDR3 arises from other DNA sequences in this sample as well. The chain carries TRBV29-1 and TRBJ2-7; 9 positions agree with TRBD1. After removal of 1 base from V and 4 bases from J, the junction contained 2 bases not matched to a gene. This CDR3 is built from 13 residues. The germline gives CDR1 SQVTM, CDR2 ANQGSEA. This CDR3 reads CSVEVGTGYEQYF. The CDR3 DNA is TGCAGCGTTGAAGTAGGGACAGGGTACGAGCAGTACTTC.

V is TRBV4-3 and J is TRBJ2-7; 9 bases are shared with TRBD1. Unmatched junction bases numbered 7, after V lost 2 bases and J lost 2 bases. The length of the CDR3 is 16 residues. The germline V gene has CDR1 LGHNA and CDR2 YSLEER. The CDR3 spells CASSQNTGTGTYEQYF. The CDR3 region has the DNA TGCGCCAGCAGCCAAAATACCGGGACAGGGACCTACGAGCAGTACTTC.

CDR3 sequence (DNA): TGCGCCAGCAGCCAAGTTGTTGAAGCGGTTCTTGAGGCCAATGAGCAGTTCTTC. It specifies CASSQVVEAVLEANEQFF. V gene TRBV4-1 combines with J gene TRBJ2-1, with D possibly being TRBD2 (5 bases). The germline V gene has CDR1 MGHRA and CDR2 YSYEKL. Between the trimmed V and J ends, which lost 1 base and 6 bases, there was a span of 22 bases. The CDR3 loop spans 18 amino acids.

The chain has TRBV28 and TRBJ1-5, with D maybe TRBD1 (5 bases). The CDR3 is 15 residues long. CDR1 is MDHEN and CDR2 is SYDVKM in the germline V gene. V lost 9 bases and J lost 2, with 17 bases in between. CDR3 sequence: CASRFGGSGNQPQHF. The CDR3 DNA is TGTGCCAGTCGGTTTGGGGGATCGGGCAATCAGCCCCAGCATTTT. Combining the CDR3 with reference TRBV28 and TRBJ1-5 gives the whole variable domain DVKVTQSSRYLVKRTGEKVFLECVQDMDHENMFWYRQDPGLGLRLIYFSYDVKMKEKGDIPEGYSVSREKKERFSLILESASTNQTSMYLCASRFGGSGNQPQHFGDGTRLSIL.